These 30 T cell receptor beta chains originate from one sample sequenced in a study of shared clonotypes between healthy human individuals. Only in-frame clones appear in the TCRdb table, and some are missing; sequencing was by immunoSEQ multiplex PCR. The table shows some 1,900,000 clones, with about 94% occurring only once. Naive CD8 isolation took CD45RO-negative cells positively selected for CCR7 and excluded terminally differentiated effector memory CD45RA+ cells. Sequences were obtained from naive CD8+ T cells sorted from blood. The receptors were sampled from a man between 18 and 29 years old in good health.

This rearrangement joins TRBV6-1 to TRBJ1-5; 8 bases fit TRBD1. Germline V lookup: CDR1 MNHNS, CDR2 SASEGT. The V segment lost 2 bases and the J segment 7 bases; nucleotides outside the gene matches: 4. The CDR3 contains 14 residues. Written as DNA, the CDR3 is TGTGCCAGCAGTGAACCCGACAGGGGCCAGCCCCAGCATTTT. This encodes CASSEPDRGQPQHF.

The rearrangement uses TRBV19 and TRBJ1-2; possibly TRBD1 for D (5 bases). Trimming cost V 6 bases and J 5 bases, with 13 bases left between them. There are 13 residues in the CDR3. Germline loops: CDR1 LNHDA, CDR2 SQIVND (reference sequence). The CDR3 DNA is TGTGCCAGTAGCCCAGGGCTTGGGTATGGCTACACCTTC. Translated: CASSPGLGYGYTF. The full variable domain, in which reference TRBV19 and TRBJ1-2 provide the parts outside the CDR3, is DGGITQSPKYLFRKEGQNVTLSCEQNLNHDAMYWYRQDPGQGLRLIYYSQIVNDFQKGDIAEGYSVSREKKESFPLTVTSAQKNPTAFYLCASSPGLGYGYTFGSGTRLTVV.

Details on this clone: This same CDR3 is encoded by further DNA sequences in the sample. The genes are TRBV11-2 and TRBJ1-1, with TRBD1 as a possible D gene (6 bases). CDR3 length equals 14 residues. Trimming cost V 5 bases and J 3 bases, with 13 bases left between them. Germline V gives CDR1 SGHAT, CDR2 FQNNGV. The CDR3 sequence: CASSLGAGYTEAFF. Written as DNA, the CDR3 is TGTGCCAGCAGCCTGGGGGCTGGGTACACTGAAGCTTTCTTT.

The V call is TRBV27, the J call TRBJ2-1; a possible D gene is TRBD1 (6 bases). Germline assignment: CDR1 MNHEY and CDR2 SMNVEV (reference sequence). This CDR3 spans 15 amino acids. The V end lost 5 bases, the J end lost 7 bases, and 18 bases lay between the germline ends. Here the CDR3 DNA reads TGTGCCAGCAGTAGGACCTTGGGGGCAATTAATGAGCAGTTCTTC. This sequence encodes CASSRTLGAINEQFF.

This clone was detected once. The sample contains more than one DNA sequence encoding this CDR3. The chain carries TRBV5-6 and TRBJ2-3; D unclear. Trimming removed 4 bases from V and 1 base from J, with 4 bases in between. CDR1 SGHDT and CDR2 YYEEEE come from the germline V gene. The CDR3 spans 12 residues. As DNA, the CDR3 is TGTGCCAGCAGCCTCCGCACAGATACGCAGTATTTT. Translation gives CASSLRTDTQYF.

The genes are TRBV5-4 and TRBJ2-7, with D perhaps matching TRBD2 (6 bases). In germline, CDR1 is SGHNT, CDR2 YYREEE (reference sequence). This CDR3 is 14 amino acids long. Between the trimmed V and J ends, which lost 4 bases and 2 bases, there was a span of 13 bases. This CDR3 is CASSKRDFPYEQYF. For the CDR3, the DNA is TGTGCCAGCAGCAAAAGGGACTTCCCCTACGAGCAGTACTTC.

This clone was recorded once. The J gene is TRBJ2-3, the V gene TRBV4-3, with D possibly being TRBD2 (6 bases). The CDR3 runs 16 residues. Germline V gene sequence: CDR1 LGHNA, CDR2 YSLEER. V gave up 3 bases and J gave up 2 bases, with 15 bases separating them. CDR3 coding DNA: TGCGCCAGCAGCCAGCGTTTAGCGGAGACCACAGATACGCAGTATTTT. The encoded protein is CASSQRLAETTDTQYF.

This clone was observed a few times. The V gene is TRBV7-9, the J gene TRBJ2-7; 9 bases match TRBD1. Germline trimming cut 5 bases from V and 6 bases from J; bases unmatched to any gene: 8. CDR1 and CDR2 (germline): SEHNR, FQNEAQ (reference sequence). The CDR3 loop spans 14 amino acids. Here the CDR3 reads CASSTTGGKSEQYF. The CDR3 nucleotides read TGTGCCAGCAGCACGACAGGGGGGAAGAGCGAGCAGTACTTC.

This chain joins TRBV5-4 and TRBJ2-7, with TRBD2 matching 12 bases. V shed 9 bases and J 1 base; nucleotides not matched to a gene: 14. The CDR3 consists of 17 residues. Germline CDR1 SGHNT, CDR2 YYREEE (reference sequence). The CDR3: CATKGVLAGGPSYEQYF. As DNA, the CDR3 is TGTGCCACCAAGGGCGTACTAGCGGGGGGACCATCCTACGAGCAGTACTTC.

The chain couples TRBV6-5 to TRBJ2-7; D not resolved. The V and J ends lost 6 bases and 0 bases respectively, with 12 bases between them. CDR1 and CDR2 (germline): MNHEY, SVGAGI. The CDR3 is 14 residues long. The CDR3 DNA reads TGTGCCAGCAGCCCGACCTTGAGCTCCTACGAGCAGTACTTC. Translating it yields CASSPTLSSYEQYF.

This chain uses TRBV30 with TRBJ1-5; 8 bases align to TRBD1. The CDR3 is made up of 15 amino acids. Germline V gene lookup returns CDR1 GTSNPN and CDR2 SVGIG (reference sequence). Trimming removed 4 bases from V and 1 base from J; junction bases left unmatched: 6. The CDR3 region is CAWTPTGESNQPQHF. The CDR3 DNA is TGTGCCTGGACGCCGACAGGGGAAAGCAATCAGCCCCAGCATTTT.

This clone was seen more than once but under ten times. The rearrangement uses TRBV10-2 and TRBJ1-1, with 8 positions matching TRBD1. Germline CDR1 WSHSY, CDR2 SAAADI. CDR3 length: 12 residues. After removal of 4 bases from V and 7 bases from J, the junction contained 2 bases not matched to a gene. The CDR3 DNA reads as TGCGCCAGCAGTGCAGGACAGGGTGAAGCTTTCTTT. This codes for CASSAGQGEAFF.

The CDR3 nucleotides read TGTGCCAGTAGCCCGGATGAAAAACTGTTTTTT. Translating gives CASSPDEKLFF. J is TRBJ1-4 and V is TRBV19; D is undetermined. Germline CDR1 is LNHDA and CDR2 is SQIVND (reference sequence). The V end lost 6 bases, the J end lost 6 bases, and 5 bases lay between the germline ends. This CDR3 is 11 amino acids long.

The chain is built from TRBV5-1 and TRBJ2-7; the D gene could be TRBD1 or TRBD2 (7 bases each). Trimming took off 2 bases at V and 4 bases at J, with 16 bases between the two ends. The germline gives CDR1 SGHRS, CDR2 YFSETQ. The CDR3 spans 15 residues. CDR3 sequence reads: CASSFPTGEGYEQYF. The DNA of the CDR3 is TGCGCCAGCAGCTTCCCCACAGGGGAGGGATACGAGCAGTACTTC.

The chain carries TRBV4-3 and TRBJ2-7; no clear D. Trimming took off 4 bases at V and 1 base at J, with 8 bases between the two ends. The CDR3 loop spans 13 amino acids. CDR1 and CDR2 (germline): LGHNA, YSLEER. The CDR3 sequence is CASSLFRSYEQYF. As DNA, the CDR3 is TGCGCCAGCAGCCTTTTCAGGTCCTACGAGCAGTACTTC.

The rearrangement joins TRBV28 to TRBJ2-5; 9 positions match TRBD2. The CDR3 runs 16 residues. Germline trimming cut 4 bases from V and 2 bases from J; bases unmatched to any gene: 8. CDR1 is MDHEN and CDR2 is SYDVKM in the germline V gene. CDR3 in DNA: TGTGCCAGCAGTTCTCGACTAGCGGACTTACAAGAGACCCAGTACTTC. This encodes CASSSRLADLQETQYF.

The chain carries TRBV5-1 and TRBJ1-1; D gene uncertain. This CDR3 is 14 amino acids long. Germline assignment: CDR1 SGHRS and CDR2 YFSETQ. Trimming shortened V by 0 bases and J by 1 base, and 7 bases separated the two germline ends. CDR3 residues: CASSLGGWNTEAFF. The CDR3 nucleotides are TGCGCCAGCAGCTTGGGGGGTTGGAACACTGAAGCTTTCTTT.

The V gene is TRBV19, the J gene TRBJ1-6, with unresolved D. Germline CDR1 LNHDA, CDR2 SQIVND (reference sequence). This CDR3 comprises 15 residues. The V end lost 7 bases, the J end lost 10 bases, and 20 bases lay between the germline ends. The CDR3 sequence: CASTLRVGYWSPLHF. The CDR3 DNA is TGTGCCAGTACCCTCCGGGTCGGGTATTGGTCACCCCTCCACTTT.

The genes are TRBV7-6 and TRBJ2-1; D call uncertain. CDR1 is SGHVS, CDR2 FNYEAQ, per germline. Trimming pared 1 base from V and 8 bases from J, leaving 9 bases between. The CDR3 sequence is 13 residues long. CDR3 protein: CASSLGGKDEQFF. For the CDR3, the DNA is TGTGCCAGCAGCTTAGGAGGAAAGGATGAGCAGTTCTTC.

CDR3 DNA: TGCGCCAGCAGCCAAGGGGGGGGCACAGATACGCAGTATTTT. Its translation: CASSQGGGTDTQYF. The gene calls are TRBV4-3 and TRBJ2-3; D is perhaps TRBD2 (6 bases). This CDR3 spans 14 amino acids. Per germline, CDR1 LGHNA and CDR2 YSLEER. Trimming took 1 base from V and 1 from J, leaving 6 bases between them.

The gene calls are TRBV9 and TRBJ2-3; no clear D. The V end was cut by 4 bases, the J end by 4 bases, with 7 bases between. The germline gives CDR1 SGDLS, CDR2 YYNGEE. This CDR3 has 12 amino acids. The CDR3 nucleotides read TGTGCCAGCAGCCTCCCGTCAGATACGCAGTATTTT. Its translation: CASSLPSDTQYF.

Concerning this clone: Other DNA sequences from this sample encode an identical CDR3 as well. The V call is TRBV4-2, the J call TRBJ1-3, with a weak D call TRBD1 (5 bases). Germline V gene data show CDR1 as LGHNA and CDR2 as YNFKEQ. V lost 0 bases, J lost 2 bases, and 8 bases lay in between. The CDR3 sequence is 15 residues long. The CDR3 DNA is TGTGCCAGCAGCCAAGATTTGGGGGCTGGAAACACCATATATTTT. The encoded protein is CASSQDLGAGNTIYF.

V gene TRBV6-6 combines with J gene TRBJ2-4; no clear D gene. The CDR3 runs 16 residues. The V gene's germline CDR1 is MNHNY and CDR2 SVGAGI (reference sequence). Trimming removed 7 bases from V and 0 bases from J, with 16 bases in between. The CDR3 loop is CASTEWSVLAKNIQYF. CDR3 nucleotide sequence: TGTGCCAGCACCGAGTGGTCAGTGCTAGCCAAAAACATTCAGTACTTC.

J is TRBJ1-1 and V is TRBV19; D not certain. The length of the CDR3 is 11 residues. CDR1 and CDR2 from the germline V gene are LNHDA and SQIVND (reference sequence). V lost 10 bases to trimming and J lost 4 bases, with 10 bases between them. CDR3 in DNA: TGTGCCACCGCAAGGAGCACTGAAGCTTTCTTT. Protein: CATARSTEAFF.

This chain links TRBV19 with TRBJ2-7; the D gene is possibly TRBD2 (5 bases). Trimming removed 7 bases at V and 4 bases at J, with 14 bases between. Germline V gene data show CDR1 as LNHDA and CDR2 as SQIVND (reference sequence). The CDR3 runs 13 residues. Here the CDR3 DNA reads TGTGCCAGTACCCCGGGAAGTCCGTACGAGCAGTACTTC. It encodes CASTPGSPYEQYF.

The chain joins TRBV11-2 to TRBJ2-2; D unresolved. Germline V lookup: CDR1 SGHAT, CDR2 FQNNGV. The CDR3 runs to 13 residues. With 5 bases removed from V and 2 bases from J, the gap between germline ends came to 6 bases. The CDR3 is CASSHLNTGELFF. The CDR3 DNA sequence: TGTGCCAGCAGCCACCTTAACACCGGGGAGCTGTTTTTT.

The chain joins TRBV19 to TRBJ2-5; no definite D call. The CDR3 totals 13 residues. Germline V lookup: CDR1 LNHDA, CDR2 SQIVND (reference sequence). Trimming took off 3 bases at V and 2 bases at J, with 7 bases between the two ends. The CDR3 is CASSIGPQETQYF. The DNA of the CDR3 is TGTGCCAGTAGTATTGGGCCGCAAGAGACCCAGTACTTC.

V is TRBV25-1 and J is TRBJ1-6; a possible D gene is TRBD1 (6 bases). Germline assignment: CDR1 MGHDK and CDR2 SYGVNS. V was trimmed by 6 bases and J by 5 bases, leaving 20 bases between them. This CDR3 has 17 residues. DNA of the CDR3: TGTGCCAGCAGGATGGGCGAACGGGACACAGATAATTCACCCCTCCACTTT. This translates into CASRMGERDTDNSPLHF. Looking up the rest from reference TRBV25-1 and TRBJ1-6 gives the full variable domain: EADIYQTPRYLVIGTGKKITLECSQTMGHDKMYWYQQDPGMELHLIHYSYGVNSTEKGDLSSESTVSRIRTEHFPLTLESARPSHTSQYLCASRMGERDTDNSPLHFGNGTRLTVT.

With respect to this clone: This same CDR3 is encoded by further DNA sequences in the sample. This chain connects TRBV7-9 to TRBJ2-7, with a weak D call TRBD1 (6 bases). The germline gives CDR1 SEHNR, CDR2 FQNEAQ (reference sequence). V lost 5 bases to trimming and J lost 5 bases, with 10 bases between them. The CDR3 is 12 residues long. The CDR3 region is CASSLSGDEQYF. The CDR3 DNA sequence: TGTGCCAGCAGCCTCTCAGGGGACGAGCAGTACTTC.

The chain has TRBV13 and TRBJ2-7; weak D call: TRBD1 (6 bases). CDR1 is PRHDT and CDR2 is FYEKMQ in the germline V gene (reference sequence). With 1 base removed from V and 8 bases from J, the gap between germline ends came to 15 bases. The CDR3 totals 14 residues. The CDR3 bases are TGTGCCAGCAGCTTAGAACAGGGAACGGCGAAGCAGTACTTC. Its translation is CASSLEQGTAKQYF. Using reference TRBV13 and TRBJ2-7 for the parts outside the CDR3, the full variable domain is AAGVIQSPRHLIKEKRETATLKCYPIPRHDTVYWYQQGPGQDPQFLISFYEKMQSDKGSIPDRFSAQQFSDYHSELNMSSLELGDSALYFCASSLEQGTAKQYFGPGTRLTVT.